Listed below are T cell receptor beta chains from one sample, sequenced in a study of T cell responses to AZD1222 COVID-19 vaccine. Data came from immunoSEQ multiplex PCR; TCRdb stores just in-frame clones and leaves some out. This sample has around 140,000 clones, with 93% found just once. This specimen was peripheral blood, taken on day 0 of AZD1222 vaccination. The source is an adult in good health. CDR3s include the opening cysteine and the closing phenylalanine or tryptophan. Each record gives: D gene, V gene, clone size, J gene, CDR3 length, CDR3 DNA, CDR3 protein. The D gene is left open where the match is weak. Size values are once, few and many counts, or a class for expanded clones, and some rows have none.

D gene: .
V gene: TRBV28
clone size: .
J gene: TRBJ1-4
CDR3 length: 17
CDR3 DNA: TGTGCCAGCAGACGCCCTCTGGGGCTGGAGATGAATGAAAAACTGTTTTTT
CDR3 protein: CASRRPLGLEMNEKLFF

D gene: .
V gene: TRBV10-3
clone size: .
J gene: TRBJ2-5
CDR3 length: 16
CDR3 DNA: TGTGCCATCAGTGCGGGGTCTCTAGGGACGCGGGAGACCCAGTACTTC
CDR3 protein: CAISAGSLGTRETQYF

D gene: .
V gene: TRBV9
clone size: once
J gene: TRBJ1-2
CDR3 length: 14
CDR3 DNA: TGTGCCAGCAGCGTACTCCATACGACCTCTGGCTACACCTTC
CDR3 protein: CASSVLHTTSGYTF

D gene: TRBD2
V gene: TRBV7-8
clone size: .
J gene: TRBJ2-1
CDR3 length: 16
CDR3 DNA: TGTGCCAGCAGCTTAAGGCTAGCGGGAGTGCACAATGAGCAGTTCTTC
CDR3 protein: CASSLRLAGVHNEQFF

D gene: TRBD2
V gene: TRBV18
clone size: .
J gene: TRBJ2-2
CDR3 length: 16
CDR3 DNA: TGTGCCAGCTCACCACTCATAGCGGGAGACACCGGGGAGCTGTTTTTT
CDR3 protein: CASSPLIAGDTGELFF

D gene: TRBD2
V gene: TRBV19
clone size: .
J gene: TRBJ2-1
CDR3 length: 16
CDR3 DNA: TGTGCCAGTAATCTATTAGCGGGAGGCGATTTCGATGAGCAGTTCTTC
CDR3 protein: CASNLLAGGDFDEQFF

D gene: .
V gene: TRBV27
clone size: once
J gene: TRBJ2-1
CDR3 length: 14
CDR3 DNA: TGTGCCAGCAGCCCACCGAGCCGCCGCCATGAGCAGTTCTTC
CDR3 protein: CASSPPSRRHEQFF

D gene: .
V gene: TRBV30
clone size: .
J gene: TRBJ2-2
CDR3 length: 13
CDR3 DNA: TGTGCCTGCGCCGGGATTAACCCTCGGGAGCTGTTTTTT
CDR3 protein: CACAGINPRELFF

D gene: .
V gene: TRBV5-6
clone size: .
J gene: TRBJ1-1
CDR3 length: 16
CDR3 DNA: TGTGCCAGCAGCTTGAGTCTTGAGACGAGATGGACTGAAGCTTTCTTT
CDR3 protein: CASSLSLETRWTEAFF

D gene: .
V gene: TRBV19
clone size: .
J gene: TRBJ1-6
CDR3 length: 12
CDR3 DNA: TGTGCCACCTCGCCGCGAGATTCACCCCTCCACTTT
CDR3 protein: CATSPRDSPLHF

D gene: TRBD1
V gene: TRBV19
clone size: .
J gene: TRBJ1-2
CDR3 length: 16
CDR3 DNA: TGTGCCAGTAGTATAGACCTACCCGGGACAGGGCGAGGCTACACCTTC
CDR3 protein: CASSIDLPGTGRGYTF

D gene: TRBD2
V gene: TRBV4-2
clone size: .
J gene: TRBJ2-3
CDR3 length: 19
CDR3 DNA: TGTGCCAGCAGCCAAGAGGGAAGGGGGACTAGATTCTCTGGGGATACGCAGTATTTT
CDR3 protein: CASSQEGRGTRFSGDTQYF

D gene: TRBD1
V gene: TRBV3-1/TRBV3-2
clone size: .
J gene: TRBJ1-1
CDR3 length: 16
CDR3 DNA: TGTGCCAGCAGCCCCATAGGGACAGCCATGAACACTGAAGCTTTCTTT
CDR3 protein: CASSPIGTAMNTEAFF

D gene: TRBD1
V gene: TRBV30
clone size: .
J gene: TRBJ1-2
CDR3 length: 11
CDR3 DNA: TGTGCCGGGACAGCGAGCTATGGCTACACCTTC
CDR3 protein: CAGTASYGYTF

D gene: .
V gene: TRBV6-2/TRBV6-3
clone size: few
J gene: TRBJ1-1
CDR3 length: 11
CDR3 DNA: TGTGCCAGCAGTTATCCCACTGAAGCTTTCTTT
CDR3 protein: CASSYPTEAFF

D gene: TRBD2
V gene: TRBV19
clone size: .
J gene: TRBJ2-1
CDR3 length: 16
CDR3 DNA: TGTGCCAGTAGTATTGATGGCGGGGGGGCCTGGATTGAGCAGTTCTTC
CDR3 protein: CASSIDGGGAWIEQFF

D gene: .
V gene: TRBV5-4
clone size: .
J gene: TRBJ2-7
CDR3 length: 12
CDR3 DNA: TGTGCCAGCAGCTTGGACCACTACGAGCAGTACTTC
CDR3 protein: CASSLDHYEQYF

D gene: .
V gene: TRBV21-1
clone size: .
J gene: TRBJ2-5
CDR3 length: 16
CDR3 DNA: TGTGCCAGCAGCCTCCACGTAGGACTAGTTGGAGAGACCCAGTACTTC
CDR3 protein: CASSLHVGLVGETQYF

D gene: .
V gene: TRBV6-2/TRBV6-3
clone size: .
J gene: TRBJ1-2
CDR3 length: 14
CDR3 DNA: TGTGCCAGCAGTTACTCAGGGAGGCAGAATGAGCACACCTTC
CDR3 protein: CASSYSGRQNEHTF

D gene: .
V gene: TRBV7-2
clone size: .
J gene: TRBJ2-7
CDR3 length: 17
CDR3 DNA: TGTGCCAGCAGCTCCGGTGGGGGGGCGCACGGAACCTACGAGCAGTACTTC
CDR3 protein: CASSSGGGAHGTYEQYF

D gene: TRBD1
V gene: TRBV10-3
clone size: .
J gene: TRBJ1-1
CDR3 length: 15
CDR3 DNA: TGTGCCATCAGTGACGAGAGCAGGGGGGACACTGAAGCTTTCTTT
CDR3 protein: CAISDESRGDTEAFF

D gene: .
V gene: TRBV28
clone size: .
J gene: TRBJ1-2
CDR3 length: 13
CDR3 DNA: TGTGCCAGCAGGGCAGGCCCTAACTATGGCTACACCTTC
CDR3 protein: CASRAGPNYGYTF

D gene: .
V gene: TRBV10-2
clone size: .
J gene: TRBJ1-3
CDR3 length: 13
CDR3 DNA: TGCGCCAGCTCTGACATCTCTGGAAACACCATATATTTT
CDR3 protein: CASSDISGNTIYF

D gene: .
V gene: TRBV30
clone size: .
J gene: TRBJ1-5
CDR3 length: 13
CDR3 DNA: TGTGCCTGGAGTCTCGGGGAGGTTCAGCCCCAGCATTTT
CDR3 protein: CAWSLGEVQPQHF

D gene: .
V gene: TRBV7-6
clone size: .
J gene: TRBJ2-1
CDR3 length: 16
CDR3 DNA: TGTGCCAGCAGCTTAGGAGTACTAGCCCGGGGAGGTGAGCAGTTCTTC
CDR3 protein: CASSLGVLARGGEQFF

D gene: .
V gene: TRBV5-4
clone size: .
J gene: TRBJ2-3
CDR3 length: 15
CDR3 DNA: TGTGCCAGCAGCCCCGGGACTCACCTCACAGATACGCAGTATTTT
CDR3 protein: CASSPGTHLTDTQYF

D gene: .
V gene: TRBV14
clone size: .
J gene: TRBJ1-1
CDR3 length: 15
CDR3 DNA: TGTGCCAGCAGCCAAGTGCCAGCACAGAACACTGAAGCTTTCTTT
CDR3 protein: CASSQVPAQNTEAFF

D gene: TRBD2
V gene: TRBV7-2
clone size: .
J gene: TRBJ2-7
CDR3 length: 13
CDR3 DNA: TGTGCCAGCCGGAGCGGGAGGACCTACGAGCAGTACTTC
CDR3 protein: CASRSGRTYEQYF